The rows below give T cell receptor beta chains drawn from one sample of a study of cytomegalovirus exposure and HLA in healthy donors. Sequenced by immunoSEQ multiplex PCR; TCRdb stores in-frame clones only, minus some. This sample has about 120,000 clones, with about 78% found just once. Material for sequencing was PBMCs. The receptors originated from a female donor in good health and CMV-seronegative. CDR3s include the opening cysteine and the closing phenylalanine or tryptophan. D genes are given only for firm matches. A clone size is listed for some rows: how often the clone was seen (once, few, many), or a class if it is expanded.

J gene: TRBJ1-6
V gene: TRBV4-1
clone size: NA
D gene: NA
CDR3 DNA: TGCGCCAGCAGCCCCTTACGTCAGACATCGAGCTCCTATAATTCACCCCTCCACTTT
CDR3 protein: CASSPLRQTSSSYNSPLHF

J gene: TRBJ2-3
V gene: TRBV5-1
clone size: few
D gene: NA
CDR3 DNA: TGCGCCAGCAGCAACGGGACAATAGATACGCAGTATTTT
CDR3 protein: CASSNGTIDTQYF

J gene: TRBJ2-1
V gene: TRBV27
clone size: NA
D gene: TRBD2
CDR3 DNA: TGTGCCAGCAGTTTCGCTAGCGGGGGGCTATACAATGAGCAGTTCTTC
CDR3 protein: CASSFASGGLYNEQFF

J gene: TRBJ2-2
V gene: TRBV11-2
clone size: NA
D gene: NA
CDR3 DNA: TGTGCCAGCAGCTTTATGAACACCGGGGAGCTGTTTTTT
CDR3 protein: CASSFMNTGELFF

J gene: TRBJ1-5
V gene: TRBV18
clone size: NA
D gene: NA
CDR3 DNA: TGTGCCAGCTCACCGGTTTACAACAGGGCCCAGCCCCAGCATTTT
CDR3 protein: CASSPVYNRAQPQHF

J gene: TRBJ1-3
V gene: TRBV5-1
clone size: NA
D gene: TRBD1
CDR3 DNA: TGCGCCAGCAGCTCAGGGGGCCTTGGAAACACCATATATTTT
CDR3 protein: CASSSGGLGNTIYF

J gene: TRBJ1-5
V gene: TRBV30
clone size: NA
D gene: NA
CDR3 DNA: TGTGCCTGGAGGTCGTGGGGGGATCAGCCCCAGCATTTT
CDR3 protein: CAWRSWGDQPQHF

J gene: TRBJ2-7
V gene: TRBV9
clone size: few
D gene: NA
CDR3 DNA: TGTGCCAGCAGCGTAGCAGGGACAACTAGCTACGAGCAGTACTTC
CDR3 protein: CASSVAGTTSYEQYF

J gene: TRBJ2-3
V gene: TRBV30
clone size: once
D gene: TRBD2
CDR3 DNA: TGTGCCCAAGCGGGAGATCCAAAACATACGCAGTATTTT
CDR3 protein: CAQAGDPKHTQYF

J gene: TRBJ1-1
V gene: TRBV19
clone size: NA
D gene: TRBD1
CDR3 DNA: TGTGCCAGTAGATACCTATCCGGGACAGGGGACACTGAAGCTTTCTTT
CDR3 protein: CASRYLSGTGDTEAFF

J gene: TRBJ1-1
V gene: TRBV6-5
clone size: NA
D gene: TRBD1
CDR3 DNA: TGTGCCAGCAGTTTCACGAACCAGGGACAGGATGAAGCTTTCTTT
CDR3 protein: CASSFTNQGQDEAFF

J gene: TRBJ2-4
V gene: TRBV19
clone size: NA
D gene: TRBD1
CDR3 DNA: TGTGCCAGTAAGGGGACAGGGGGCATCAGTCAGTACTTC
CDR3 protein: CASKGTGGISQYF

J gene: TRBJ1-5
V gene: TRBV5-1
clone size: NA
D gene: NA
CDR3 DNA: TGCGCCAGCAGCTTGGAGCCAGGGTTGCGGCAGCCCCAGCATTTT
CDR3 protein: CASSLEPGLRQPQHF

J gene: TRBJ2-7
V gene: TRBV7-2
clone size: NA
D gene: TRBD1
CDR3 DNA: TGTGCCAGCAGACATACAGGGGGCGATACCCACTACGAGCAGTACTTC
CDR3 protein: CASRHTGGDTHYEQYF

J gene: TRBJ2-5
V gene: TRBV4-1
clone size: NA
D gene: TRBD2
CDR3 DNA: TGCGCCAGCAGCTCTGGGACTAGCGGGGGGGCTTTTCTTCTAGAGACCCAGTACTTC
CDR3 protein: CASSSGTSGGAFLLETQYF

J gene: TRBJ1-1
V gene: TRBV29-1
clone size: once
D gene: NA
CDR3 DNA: TGCAGCCCAAAGCGCCCCGGAACTGAAGCTTTCTTT
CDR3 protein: CSPKRPGTEAFF